This is a list of T cell receptor beta chains from one sample in a study of T cell repertoires in ileal Crohn's disease. Assay used: immunoSEQ multiplex PCR; TCRdb lists only in-frame clones, some missing. The sample contains about 5,700 clones, about 73% of which appear only once. Specimen: ileal tissue. These receptors were obtained from an adult with Crohn's disease. CDR3s include the opening cysteine and the closing phenylalanine or tryptophan. A D gene is named only where the DNA matches it firmly.

TRBV27	TRBD1	CASSLQGGQGGEQYF
TRBV10-3	TRBD2	CAISAGTSGDVDTQYF
TRBV6-5	NA	CASRSTQVYGYTF
TRBV11-3	NA	CASSSGAVTDTQYF
TRBV11-1	NA	CASSILPGPLDEQFF
TRBV19	NA	CASSTYGAGSSGANVLTF
TRBV19	NA	CASSTLGLGTEAFF
TRBV30	TRBD1	CAWERQGNSGNTIYF
TRBV28	NA	CASSLGRREAFF
TRBV2	TRBD1	CAEGAGSETQYF
TRBV18	NA	CASSPPSVRLNTEAFF
TRBV10-1	NA	CATREEQYF
TRBV28	NA	CASGSGGLNQPQHF
TRBV6-6	NA	CASSSGRKTYGYTF
TRBV5-4	NA	CASSFPGSRTDTQYF
TRBV27	TRBD2	CASSPYPGLAREQYF
TRBV10-2	NA	CASSEIGSQPQHF
TRBV18	NA	CASSPNGSPNSPLHF
TRBV5-5	TRBD1	CASSFRDRGYEQYF
TRBV30	NA	CAWSASGGDGGYGYTF
TRBV4-1	NA	CASSQDPRNPMPQHF
TRBV5-1	TRBD1	CASSRDSISGNTIYF
TRBV28	TRBD1	CASLGQGNYEQYF
TRBV9	TRBD2	CASSPRTSPAGELFF
TRBV5-1	TRBD1	CASSSGQVAGYTF
TRBV7-9	NA	CASSLQGASPLHF
TRBV11-2	NA	CASSLGLGHPQETQYF
TRBV11-3	NA	CASSQGASTDTQYF